This T cell receptor (beta chain) was sequenced for a study of T cell responses to AZD1222 COVID-19 vaccine. Germline V gene sequence: CDR1 MDHEN, CDR2 SYDVKM. J gave up 1 base and V 5 bases, and 23 bases lay outside the gene matches. The CDR3 consists of 21 residues. Regarding the study as a whole: Spike-specific TCR breadth and depth grew following two AZD1222 doses. Repertoire sampling was restricted to post-peak T cell response timepoints.

The method was immunoSEQ multiplex PCR; TCRdb's version includes in-frame clones alone and lacks a portion of them. The data show roughly 110,000 clones, 87% seen once. Notes on this clone: Its antigen is currently unknown.

This receptor was taken from an adult in good health. This material consisted of peripheral blood, taken on day 0 of AZD1222 vaccination. The V and J genes are TRBV28 and TRBJ2-3; 8 bases match TRBD2. CDR3 amino acids: CASSGEKPGLESSIGTDTQYF. CDR3 in DNA: TGTGCCAGCAGTGGAGAAAAACCGGGACTAGAATCCTCAATTGGCACAGATACGCAGTATTTT.